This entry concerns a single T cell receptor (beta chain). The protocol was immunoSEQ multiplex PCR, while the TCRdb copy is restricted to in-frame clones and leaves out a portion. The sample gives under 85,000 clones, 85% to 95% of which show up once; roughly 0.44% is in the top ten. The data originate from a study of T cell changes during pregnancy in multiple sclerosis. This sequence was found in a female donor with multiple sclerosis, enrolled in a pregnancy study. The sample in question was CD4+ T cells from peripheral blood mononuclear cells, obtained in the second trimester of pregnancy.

In DNA, the CDR3 is TGTGCCAGCAGCCAAGTTTTAGCCGAAGAGACCCAGTACTTC. It yields the protein CASSQVLAEETQYF. The chain is built from TRBV4-2 and TRBJ2-5; no clear D gene. There are 14 residues in the CDR3. Germline values: CDR1 LGHNA, CDR2 YNFKEQ. The V end was cut by 1 base, the J end by 3 bases, with 9 bases between.